These T cell receptor beta chains were read from a single sample in a study of blood T cell repertoires in COVID-19. Generated by immunoSEQ multiplex PCR, the TCRdb table keeps only in-frame clones and is missing some. Of just under 350,000 clones listed, around 91% were seen once; the top ten hold under 3.5%. The material sequenced was peripheral blood. All receptors derive from a woman under 30 who had recovered from COVID-19. The CDR3 runs from the conserved cysteine through the conserved F or W. D genes are given only for firm matches. Size values are once, few and many counts, or a class for expanded clones, and some rows have none.

j_gene,abundance,v_gene,d_gene,CDR3nt,CDR3aa
TRBJ2-5,NA,TRBV11-2,TRBD2,TGTGCCAGCAGCGAGGGACTAGCGGACCAAGAGACCCAGTACTTC,CASSEGLADQETQYF
TRBJ1-1,few,TRBV21-1,NA,TGTGCCAGGCCGCTCGGGGGATACACTGAAGCTTTCTTT,CARPLGGYTEAFF
TRBJ2-5,NA,TRBV11-3,TRBD2,TGTGCCAGCAGATTCGGGGGGTCTTGGGAGACCCAGTACTTC,CASRFGGSWETQYF
TRBJ2-2,NA,TRBV19,TRBD2,TGTGCCACCCCTTCTAGCGGGAGCGGTACCGGGGAGCTGTTTTTT,CATPSSGSGTGELFF
TRBJ2-1,NA,TRBV6-6,NA,TGTGCCAGCAGTTCGGGCTACAATGAGCAGTTCTTC,CASSSGYNEQFF
TRBJ1-1,NA,TRBV4-1,NA,TGCGCCAGCAGCCAAGTTCTCGGAGCGGGGTATGACACTGAAGCTTTCTTT,CASSQVLGAGYDTEAFF
TRBJ1-1,NA,TRBV25-1,TRBD1,TGTGCCAGCAGCGTACAGGGGAAGGGGACTGAAGCTTTCTTT,CASSVQGKGTEAFF
TRBJ1-2,NA,TRBV30,TRBD1,TGTGCCTTCCAACAGGGGACGCTCTATGGCTACACCTTC,CAFQQGTLYGYTF
TRBJ1-2,NA,TRBV4-3,NA,TGCGCCAGCAGCCAATCCCCCGGGACACTGAACTATGGCTACACCTTC,CASSQSPGTLNYGYTF
TRBJ2-3,few,TRBV10-3,TRBD2,TGTGCCATCAGTCCCCGACTAGCGGGAGAAGATACGCAGTATTTT,CAISPRLAGEDTQYF
TRBJ1-6,few,TRBV7-9,NA,TGTGCCAGCAGCTTAGCGGGGAATTGGCGGCACGGGGCCCTCCACTTT,CASSLAGNWRHGALHF
TRBJ1-3,NA,TRBV2,TRBD1,TGTGCCAGCAGTGGCTACGACCAACAGGGGGCGCGGGGAAACACCATATATTTT,CASSGYDQQGARGNTIYF
TRBJ1-1,NA,TRBV7-9,TRBD1,TGTGCCAGCACCCCTTACGAACTCGGACAGGGAGGATCCACTGAAGCTTTCTTT,CASTPYELGQGGSTEAFF
TRBJ1-5,once,TRBV6-6,TRBD1,TGTGCCAGCAAACGGGACAGAGCAGGGCCCCAGCATTTT,CASKRDRAGPQHF
TRBJ1-5,NA,TRBV4-3,NA,TGCGCCAGCAGCCGGGTAGGCGGGGGACCCCAGCATTTT,CASSRVGGGPQHF
TRBJ2-1,NA,TRBV7-8,NA,TGTGCCAGCAGCTCACCGGGTCACCAGAGCGAAAATGAGCAGTTCTTC,CASSSPGHQSENEQFF
TRBJ1-5,NA,TRBV3-1/TRBV3-2,TRBD1,TGTGCCAGCAGCCAAGCCTCGGGTCAGGGGGACAATCAGCCCCAGCATTTT,CASSQASGQGDNQPQHF
TRBJ1-2,once,TRBV7-8,TRBD1,TGTGCCAGCAGCTTCACGGACAGGGAAGGTGGCTACACCTTC,CASSFTDREGGYTF
TRBJ1-2,NA,TRBV5-1,TRBD1,TGCGCCAGCAGCTTGGGGGACAGCACTAACTATGGCTACACCTTC,CASSLGDSTNYGYTF
TRBJ1-5,few,TRBV21-1,NA,TGTGCCAGCAGCAAAGTAAACCACAGGGGGCGCCGTTACAATCAGCCCCAGCATTTT,CASSKVNHRGRRYNQPQHF
TRBJ2-2,NA,TRBV4-3,TRBD2,TGCGCCAGCAGCCAAGACCGGGGGGGCATGAACACCGGGGAGCTGTTTTTT,CASSQDRGGMNTGELFF
TRBJ1-4,NA,TRBV7-9,NA,TGTGCCAGCAGCCCCCCCGCGGGGTCGATTAATGAAAAACTGTTTTTT,CASSPPAGSINEKLFF
TRBJ2-1,NA,TRBV29-1,NA,TGCAGCGTGGGAAAAGGGGGCTCCTACAATGAGCAGTTCTTC,CSVGKGGSYNEQFF
TRBJ1-2,NA,TRBV5-6,NA,TGTGCCAGCAGCCCAGGGTACTTAAACTATGGCTACACCTTC,CASSPGYLNYGYTF
TRBJ1-2,NA,TRBV7-8,TRBD1,TGTGCCAGCAGCCCGGACAGGGACTATGGCTACACCTTC,CASSPDRDYGYTF
TRBJ2-2,NA,TRBV6-2/TRBV6-3,TRBD1,TGTGCCAGCAGTCCCAGGGGGACAGGGGGTACCGGGGAGCTGTTTTTT,CASSPRGTGGTGELFF
TRBJ1-2,NA,TRBV5-5,NA,TGTGCCAGCAGCTTGATGGGCAGCTCGGCGAACTATGGCTACACCTTC,CASSLMGSSANYGYTF
TRBJ2-2,NA,TRBV6-5,TRBD2,TGTGCCAGCAGCCAAGCGGGAGTCACCGGGGAGCTGTTTTTT,CASSQAGVTGELFF
TRBJ2-5,NA,TRBV28,TRBD2,TGTGCCAGCAGTTCCCCTTTCGGGAGGAACCAAGAGACCCAGTACTTC,CASSSPFGRNQETQYF
TRBJ1-3,NA,TRBV4-3,NA,TGCGCCAGCAGCCCCTCCCCGGAGGGTTCTGGAAACACCATATATTTT,CASSPSPEGSGNTIYF
TRBJ1-5,NA,TRBV25-1,TRBD1,TGTGCCAGCAGCGACAGGGATCAGCCCCAGCATTTT,CASSDRDQPQHF
TRBJ1-1,NA,TRBV9,TRBD1,TGTGCCAGCAGCCTATTAACCGGGACAGGGGGGCCGAACACTGAAGCTTTCTTT,CASSLLTGTGGPNTEAFF
TRBJ2-5,NA,TRBV11-3,NA,TGTGCCAGCAGCTCCGTTAGGGGATTGTACCAAGAGACCCAGTACTTC,CASSSVRGLYQETQYF
TRBJ2-1,NA,TRBV7-2,NA,TGTGCCAGCAGTTTTAGGAGCCAGTTGGATGAGCAGTTCTTC,CASSFRSQLDEQFF
TRBJ1-2,NA,TRBV7-2,NA,TGTGCCAGCAGCACCACAGGGTCCCTTAACTATGGCTACACCTTC,CASSTTGSLNYGYTF
TRBJ2-5,NA,TRBV7-8,NA,TGTGCCAGCAGCGACGGATGGGCAGAGCTTCAAGAGACCCAGTACTTC,CASSDGWAELQETQYF
TRBJ1-1,NA,TRBV5-1,NA,TGCGCCAGCAGCTTCGGTATGAACACTGAAGCTTTCTTT,CASSFGMNTEAFF
TRBJ2-5,NA,TRBV7-9,TRBD2,TGTGCCAGCAGCCCCAGACTAGCGGGAGGCACATTCCAAGAGACCCAGTACTTC,CASSPRLAGGTFQETQYF
TRBJ2-1,NA,TRBV4-3,TRBD2,TGCGCCAGCAGCCAGACCCCCTCGACTAGCGGGAGAAACAATGAGCAGTTCTTC,CASSQTPSTSGRNNEQFF
TRBJ1-5,NA,TRBV4-3,NA,TGCGCCAGCAGCCAAGATTCAGGGGGCAATCAGCCCCAGCATTTT,CASSQDSGGNQPQHF
TRBJ2-1,NA,TRBV5-6,NA,TGTGCCAGCAGCCTGTACAATGAGCAGTTCTTC,CASSLYNEQFF
TRBJ1-1,NA,TRBV7-8,TRBD1,TGTGCCAGCAGCTCGACAGGGTGGGACACTGAAGCTTTCTTT,CASSSTGWDTEAFF
TRBJ1-1,once,TRBV5-1,NA,TGCGCCAGCAGCTCCGGACAGTTTAGGGAAGCTTTCTTT,CASSSGQFREAFF
TRBJ1-5,NA,TRBV7-2,TRBD1,TGTGCCAGCAGCTCCGGACAGGGGGCTCAGCCCCAGCATTTT,CASSSGQGAQPQHF
TRBJ2-1,once,TRBV7-8,TRBD2,TGTGCCAGCAGCTCGGGAATACTAGCGGGAGTAGTAAGGAATGAGCAGTTCTTC,CASSSGILAGVVRNEQFF